This T cell receptor beta chain was recovered during a study of T cell changes during pregnancy in multiple sclerosis. The CDR3 covers 19 residues. Germline CDR1 reads SGDLS; CDR2 reads YYNGEE. V lost 4 bases and J lost 2; bases outside the gene matches: 16. Sequenced by immunoSEQ multiplex PCR; TCRdb stores in-frame clones only, minus some. This table has about 50,000 clones, 92% appearing once. The source was CD4+ T cells from peripheral blood mononuclear cells, collected after pregnancy. This TCR derives from a female donor with multiple sclerosis, enrolled in a pregnancy study. This chain joins TRBV9 and TRBJ2-1, with 9 bases fitting TRBD2. CDR3 in DNA: TGTGCCAGCAGCCCCCGGCTGGGGGCCCTAGCGGGGACCTACAATGAGCAGTTCTTC. It specifies CASSPRLGALAGTYNEQFF.